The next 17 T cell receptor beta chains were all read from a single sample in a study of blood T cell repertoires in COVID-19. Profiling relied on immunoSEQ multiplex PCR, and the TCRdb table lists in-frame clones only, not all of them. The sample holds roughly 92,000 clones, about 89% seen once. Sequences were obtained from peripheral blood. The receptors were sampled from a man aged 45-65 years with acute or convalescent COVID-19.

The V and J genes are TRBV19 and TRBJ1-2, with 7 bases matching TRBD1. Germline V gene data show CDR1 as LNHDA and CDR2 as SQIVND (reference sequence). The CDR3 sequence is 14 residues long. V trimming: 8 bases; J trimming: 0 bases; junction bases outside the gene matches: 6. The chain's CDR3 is CASETGTSNYGYTF. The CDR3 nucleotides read TGTGCCAGTGAGACAGGGACCTCTAACTATGGCTACACCTTC.

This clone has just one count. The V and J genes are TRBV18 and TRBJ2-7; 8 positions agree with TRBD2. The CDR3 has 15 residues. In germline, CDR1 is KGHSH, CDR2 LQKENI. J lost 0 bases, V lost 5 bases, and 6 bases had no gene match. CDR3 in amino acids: CASSFDGRVSYEQYF. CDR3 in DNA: TGTGCCAGCTCATTTGACGGGAGGGTCTCCTACGAGCAGTACTTC.

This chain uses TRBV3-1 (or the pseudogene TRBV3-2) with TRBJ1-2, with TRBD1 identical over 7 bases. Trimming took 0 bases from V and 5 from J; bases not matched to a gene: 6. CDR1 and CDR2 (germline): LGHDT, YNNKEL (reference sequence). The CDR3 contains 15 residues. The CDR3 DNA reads TGTGCCAGCAGCCAAGAACTAGGGACAGAGTATGGCTACACCTTC. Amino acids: CASSQELGTEYGYTF.

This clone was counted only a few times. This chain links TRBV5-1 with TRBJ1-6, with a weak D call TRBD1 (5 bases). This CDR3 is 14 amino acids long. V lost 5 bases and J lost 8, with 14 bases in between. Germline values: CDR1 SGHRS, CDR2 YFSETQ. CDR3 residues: CASRDQAGHSPLHF. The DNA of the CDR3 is TGCGCCAGCAGAGATCAGGCAGGGCATTCACCCCTCCACTTT. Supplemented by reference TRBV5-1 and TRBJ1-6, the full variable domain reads KAGVTQTPRYLIKTRGQQVTLSCSPISGHRSVSWYQQTPGQGLQFLFEYFSETQRNKGNFPGRFSGRQFSNSRSEMNVSTLELGDSALYLCASRDQAGHSPLHFGNGTRLTVT.

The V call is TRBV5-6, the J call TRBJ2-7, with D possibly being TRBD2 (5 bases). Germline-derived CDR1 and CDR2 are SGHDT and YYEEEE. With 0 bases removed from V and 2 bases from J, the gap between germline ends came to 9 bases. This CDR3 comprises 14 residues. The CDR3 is CASSLDGSPYEQYF. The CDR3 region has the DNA TGTGCCAGCAGCTTGGATGGGAGTCCCTACGAGCAGTACTTC.

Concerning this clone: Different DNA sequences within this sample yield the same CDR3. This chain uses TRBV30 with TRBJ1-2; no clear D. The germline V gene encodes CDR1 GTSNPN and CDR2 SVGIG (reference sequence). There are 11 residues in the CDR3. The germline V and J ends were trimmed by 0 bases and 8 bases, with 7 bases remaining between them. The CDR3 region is CAWSVRGGYTF. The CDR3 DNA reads TGTGCCTGGAGTGTTAGAGGGGGCTACACCTTC.

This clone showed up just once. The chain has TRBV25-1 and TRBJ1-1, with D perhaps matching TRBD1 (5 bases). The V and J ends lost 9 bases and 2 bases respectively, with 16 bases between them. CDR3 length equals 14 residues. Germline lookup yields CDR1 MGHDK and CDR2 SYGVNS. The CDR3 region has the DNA TGTGCCAGTCGGGGGGAGGGAGCTAACACTGAAGCTTTCTTT. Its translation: CASRGEGANTEAFF.

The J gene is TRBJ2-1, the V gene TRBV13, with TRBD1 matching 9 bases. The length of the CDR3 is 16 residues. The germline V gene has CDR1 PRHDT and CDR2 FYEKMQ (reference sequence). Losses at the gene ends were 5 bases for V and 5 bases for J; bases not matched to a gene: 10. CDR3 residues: CASSPLTGGGHNEQFF. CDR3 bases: TGTGCCAGCAGCCCTTTGACAGGGGGGGGTCACAATGAGCAGTTCTTC.

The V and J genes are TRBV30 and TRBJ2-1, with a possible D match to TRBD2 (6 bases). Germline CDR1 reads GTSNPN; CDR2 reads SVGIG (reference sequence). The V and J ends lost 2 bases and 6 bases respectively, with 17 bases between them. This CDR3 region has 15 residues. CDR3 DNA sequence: TGTGCCTGGAGTATAATTCGGGAGTGGGGCAATGAGCAGTTCTTC. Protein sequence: CAWSIIREWGNEQFF.

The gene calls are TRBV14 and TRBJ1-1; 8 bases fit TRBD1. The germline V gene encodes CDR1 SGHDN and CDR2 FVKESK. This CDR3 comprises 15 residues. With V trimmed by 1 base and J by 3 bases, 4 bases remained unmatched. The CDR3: CASSQVATGDTEAFF. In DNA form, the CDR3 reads TGTGCCAGCAGCCAAGTCGCGACAGGGGACACTGAAGCTTTCTTT. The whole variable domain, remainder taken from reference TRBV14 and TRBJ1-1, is EAGVTQFPSHSVIEKGQTVTLRCDPISGHDNLYWYRRVMGKEIKFLLHFVKESKQDESGMPNNRFLAERTGGTYSTLKVQPAELEDSGVYFCASSQVATGDTEAFFGQGTRLTVV.

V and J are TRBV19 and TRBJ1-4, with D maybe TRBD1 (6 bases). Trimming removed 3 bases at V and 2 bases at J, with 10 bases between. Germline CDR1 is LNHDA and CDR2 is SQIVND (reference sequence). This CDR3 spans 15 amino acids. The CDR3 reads CASSIPRGTNEKLFF. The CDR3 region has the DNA TGTGCCAGTAGTATCCCCAGGGGCACTAATGAAAAACTGTTTTTT.

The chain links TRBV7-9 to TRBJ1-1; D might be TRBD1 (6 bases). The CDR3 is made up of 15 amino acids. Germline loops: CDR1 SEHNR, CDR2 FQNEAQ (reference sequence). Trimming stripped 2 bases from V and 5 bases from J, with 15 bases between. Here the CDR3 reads CASSLSQGRRTEAFF. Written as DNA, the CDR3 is TGTGCCAGCAGCTTATCTCAGGGGCGAAGGACTGAAGCTTTCTTT.

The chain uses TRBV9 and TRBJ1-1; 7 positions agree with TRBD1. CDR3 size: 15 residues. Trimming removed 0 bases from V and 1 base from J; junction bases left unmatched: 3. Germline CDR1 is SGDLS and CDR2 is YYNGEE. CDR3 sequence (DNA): TGTGCCAGCAGCGTAGAAGGGGGCAGGAACACTGAAGCTTTCTTT. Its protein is CASSVEGGRNTEAFF.

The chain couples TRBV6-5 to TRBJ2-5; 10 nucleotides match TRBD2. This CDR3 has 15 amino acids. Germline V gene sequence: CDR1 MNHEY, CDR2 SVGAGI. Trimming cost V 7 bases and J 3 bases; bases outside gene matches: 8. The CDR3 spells CASTYSGRPEETQYF. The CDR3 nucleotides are TGTGCCAGCACATATAGCGGGAGGCCAGAAGAGACCCAGTACTTC.

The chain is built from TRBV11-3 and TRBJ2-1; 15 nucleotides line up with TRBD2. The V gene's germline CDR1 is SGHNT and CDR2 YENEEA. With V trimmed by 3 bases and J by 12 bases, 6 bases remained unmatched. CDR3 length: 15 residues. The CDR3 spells CASSFGLAGGPGQFF. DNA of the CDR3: TGTGCCAGCAGCTTTGGACTAGCGGGAGGGCCGGGGCAGTTCTTC.

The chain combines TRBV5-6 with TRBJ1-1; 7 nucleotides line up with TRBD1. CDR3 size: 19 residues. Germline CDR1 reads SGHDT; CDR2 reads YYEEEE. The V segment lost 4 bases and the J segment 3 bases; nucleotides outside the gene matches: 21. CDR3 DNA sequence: TGTGCCAGCAGCCTGACCTTGACAGGGTCGAGGTCGGGTGACACTGAAGCTTTCTTT. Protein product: CASSLTLTGSRSGDTEAFF.

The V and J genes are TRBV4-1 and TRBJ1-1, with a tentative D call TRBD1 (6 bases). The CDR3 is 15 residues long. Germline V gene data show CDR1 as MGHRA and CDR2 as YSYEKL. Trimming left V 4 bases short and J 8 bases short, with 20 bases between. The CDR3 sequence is CASSPTPGDRAEAFF. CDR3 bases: TGCGCCAGCAGCCCAACCCCAGGGGATCGGGCAGAAGCTTTCTTT.